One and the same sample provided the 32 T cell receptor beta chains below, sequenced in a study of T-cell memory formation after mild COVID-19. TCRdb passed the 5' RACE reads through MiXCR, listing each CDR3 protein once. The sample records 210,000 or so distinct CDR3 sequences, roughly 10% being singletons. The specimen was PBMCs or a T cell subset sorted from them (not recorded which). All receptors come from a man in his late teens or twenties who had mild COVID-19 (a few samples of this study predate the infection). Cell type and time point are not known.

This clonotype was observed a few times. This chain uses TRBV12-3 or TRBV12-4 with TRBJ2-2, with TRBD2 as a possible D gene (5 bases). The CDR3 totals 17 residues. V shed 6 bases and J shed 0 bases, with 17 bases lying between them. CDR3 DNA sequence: TGTGCCAGCAGCTCCCGGGGTCTTTGGTCGAACACCGGGGAGCTGTTTTTT. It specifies CASSSRGLWSNTGELFF.

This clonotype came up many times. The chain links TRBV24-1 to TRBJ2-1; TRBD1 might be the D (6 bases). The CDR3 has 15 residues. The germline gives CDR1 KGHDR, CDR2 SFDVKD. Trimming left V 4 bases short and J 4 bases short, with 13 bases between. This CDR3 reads CATSDQGKGYNEQFF. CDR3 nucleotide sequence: TGTGCCACCAGTGACCAGGGGAAGGGTTACAATGAGCAGTTCTTC.

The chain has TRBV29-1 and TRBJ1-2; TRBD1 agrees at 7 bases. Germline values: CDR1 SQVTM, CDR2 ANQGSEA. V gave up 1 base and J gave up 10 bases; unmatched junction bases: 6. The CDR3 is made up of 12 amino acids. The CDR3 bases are TGCAGCGTTGAAGGGCCAGGGGGAGCCTACACCTTC. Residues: CSVEGPGGAYTF.

DNA for the CDR3: TGTGCCAGCAGCGCGGCGGGACACACTGAAGCTTTCTTT. As protein: CASSAAGHTEAFF. V and J are TRBV7-3 and TRBJ1-1, with a possible D match to TRBD1 (5 bases). Between the trimmed V and J ends, which lost 5 bases and 3 bases, there was a span of 10 bases. In germline, CDR1 is SGHTA, CDR2 FQGTGA. There are 13 residues in the CDR3.

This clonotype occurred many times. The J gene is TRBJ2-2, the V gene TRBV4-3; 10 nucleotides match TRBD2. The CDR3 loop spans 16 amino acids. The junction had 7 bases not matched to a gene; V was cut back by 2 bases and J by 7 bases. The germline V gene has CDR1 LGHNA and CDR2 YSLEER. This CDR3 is CASSQLAGGTGGELFF. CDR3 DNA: TGCGCCAGCAGCCAATTAGCGGGGGGAACGGGCGGGGAGCTGTTTTTT.

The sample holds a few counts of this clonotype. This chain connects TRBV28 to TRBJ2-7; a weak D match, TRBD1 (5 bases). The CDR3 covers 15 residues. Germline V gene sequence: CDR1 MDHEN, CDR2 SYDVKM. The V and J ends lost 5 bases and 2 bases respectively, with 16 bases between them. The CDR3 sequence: CASSLYGGAAYEQYV. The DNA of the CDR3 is TGTGCCAGCAGTCTATATGGTGGGGCAGCCTACGAGCAGTACGTC.

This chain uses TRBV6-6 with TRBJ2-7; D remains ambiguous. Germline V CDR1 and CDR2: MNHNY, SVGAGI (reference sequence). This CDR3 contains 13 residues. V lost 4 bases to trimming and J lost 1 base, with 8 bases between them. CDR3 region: CASSSADSYEQYV. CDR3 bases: TGTGCCAGCAGTTCGGCCGATTCCTACGAGCAGTACGTC.

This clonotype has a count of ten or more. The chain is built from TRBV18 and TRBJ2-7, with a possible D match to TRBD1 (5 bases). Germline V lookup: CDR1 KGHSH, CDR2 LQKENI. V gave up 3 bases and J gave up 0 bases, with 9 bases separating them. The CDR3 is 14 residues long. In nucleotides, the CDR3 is TGTGCCAGCTCACCCTCGACAGACTCCTACGAGCAGTACGTC. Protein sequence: CASSPSTDSYEQYV.

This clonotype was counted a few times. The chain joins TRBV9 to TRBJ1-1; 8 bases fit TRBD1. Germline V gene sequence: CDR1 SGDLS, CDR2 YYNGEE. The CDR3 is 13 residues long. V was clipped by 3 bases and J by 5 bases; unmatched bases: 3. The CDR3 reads CASSATGGTEAFF. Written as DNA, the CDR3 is TGTGCCAGCAGCGCAACAGGGGGGACTGAAGCTTTCTTT.

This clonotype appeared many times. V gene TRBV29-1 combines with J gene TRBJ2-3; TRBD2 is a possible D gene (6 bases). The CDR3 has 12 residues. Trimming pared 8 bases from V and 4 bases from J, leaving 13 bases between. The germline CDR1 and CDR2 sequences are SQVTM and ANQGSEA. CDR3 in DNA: TGCAGCACCGGGACTCATTCAGATACGCAGTATTTT. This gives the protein CSTGTHSDTQYF.

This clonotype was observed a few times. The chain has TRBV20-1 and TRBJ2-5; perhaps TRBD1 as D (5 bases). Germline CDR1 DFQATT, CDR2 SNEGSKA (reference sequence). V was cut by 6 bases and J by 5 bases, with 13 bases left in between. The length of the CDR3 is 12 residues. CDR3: CSATQGPETQYF. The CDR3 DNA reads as TGCAGTGCAACGCAGGGCCCCGAGACCCAGTACTTC.

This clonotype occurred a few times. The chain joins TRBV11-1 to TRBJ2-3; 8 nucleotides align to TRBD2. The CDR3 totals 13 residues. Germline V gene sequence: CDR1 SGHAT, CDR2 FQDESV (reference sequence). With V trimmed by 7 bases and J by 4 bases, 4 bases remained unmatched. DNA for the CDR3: TGTGCCAGCACCCTGCGGGGGGCAGATACGCAGTATTTT. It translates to CASTLRGADTQYF.

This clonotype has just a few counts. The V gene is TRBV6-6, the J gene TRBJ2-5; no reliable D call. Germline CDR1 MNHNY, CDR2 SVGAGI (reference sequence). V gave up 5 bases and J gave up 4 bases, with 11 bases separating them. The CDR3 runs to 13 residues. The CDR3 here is CASSNPGLETQYF. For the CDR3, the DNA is TGTGCCAGCAGTAACCCAGGTCTAGAGACCCAGTACTTC.

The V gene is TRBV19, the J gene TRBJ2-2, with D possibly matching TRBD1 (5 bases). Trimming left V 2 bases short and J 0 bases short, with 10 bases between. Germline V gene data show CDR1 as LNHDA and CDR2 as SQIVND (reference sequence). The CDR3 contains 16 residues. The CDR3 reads CASSIRSRANTGELFF. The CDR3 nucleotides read TGTGCCAGTAGTATAAGAAGCAGGGCGAACACCGGGGAGCTGTTTTTT.

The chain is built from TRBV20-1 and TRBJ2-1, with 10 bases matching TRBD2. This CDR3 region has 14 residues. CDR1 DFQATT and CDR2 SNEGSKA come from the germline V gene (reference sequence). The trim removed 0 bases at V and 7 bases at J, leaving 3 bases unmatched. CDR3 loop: CSARDLLAGNEQFF. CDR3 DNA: TGCAGTGCTAGAGATTTACTAGCGGGGAATGAGCAGTTCTTC.

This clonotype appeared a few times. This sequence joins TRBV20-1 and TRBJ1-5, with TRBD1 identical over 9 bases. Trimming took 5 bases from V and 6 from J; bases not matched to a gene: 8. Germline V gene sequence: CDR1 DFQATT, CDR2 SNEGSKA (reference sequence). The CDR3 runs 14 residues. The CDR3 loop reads CSAATGGSSQPQHF. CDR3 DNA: TGCAGTGCTGCCACAGGGGGCTCAAGTCAGCCCCAGCATTTT.

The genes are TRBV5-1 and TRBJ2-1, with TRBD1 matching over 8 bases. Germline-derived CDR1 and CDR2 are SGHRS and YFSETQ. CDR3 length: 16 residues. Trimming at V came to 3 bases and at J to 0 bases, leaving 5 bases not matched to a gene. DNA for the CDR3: TGCGCCAGCAGCTCGACAGGGGCAGGCTCCTACAATGAGCAGTTCTTC. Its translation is CASSSTGAGSYNEQFF.

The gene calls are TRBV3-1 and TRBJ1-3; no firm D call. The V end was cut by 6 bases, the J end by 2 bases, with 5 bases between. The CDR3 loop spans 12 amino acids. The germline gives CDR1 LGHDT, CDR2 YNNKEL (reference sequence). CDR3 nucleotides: TGTGCCAGCAGGACCCCTGGAAACACCATATATTTT. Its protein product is CASRTPGNTIYF.

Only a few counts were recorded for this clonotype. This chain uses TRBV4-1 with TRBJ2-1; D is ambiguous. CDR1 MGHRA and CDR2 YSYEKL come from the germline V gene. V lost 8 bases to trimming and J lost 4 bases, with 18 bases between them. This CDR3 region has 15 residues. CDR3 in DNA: TGCGCCAGCTCCGAGCTGGGTACGGCATACAATGAGCAGTTCTTC. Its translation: CASSELGTAYNEQFF.

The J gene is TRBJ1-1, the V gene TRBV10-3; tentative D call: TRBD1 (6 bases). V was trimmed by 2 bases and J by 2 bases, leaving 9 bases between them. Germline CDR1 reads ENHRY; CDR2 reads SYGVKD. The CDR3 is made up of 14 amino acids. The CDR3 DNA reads TGTGCCATCAGTGAGCAGGGGACTAACACTGAAGCTTTCTTT. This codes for CAISEQGTNTEAFF.

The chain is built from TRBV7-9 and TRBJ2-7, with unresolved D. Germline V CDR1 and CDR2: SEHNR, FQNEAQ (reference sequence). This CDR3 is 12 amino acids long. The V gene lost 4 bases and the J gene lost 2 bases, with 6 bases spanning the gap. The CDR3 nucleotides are TGTGCCAGCAGCTGGAAGACCTACGAGCAGTACTTC. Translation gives CASSWKTYEQYF.

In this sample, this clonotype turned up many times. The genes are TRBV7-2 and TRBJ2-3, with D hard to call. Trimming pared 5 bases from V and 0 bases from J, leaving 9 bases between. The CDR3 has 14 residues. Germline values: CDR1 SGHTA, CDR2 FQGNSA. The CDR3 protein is CASSPDGSTDTQYF. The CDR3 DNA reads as TGTGCCAGCAGCCCTGACGGGAGCACAGATACGCAGTATTTT. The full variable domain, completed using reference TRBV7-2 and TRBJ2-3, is GAGVSQSPSNKVTEKGKDVELRCDPISGHTALYWYRQSLGQGLEFLIYFQGNSAPDKSGLPSDRFSAERTGGSVSTLTIQRTQQEDSAVYLCASSPDGSTDTQYFGPGTRLTVL.

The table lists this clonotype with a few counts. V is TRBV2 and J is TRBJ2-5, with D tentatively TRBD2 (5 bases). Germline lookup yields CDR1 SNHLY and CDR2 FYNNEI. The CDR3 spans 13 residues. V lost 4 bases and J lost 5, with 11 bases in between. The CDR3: CASSVRRVETQYF. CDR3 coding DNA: TGTGCCAGCAGTGTCCGGCGGGTGGAGACCCAGTACTTC.

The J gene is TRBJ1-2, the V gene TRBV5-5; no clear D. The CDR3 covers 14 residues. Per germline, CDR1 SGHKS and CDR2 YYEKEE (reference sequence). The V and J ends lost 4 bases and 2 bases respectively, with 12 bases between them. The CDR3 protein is CASSPVERNYGYTF. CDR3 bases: TGTGCCAGCAGCCCGGTGGAACGGAACTATGGCTACACCTTC. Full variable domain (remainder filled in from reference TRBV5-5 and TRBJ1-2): DAGVTQSPTHLIKTRGQQVTLRCSPISGHKSVSWYQQVLGQGPQFIFQYYEKEERGRGNFPDRFSARQFPNYSSELNVNALLLGDSALYLCASSPVERNYGYTFGSGTRLTVV.

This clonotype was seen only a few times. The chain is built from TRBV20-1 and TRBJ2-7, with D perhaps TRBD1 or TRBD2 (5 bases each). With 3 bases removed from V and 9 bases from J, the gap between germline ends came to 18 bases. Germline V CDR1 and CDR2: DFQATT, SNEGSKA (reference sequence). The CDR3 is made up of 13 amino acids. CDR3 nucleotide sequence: TGCAGTGCTAGTTTGGGGGTCCTACGGGGGCAGTACTTC. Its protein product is CSASLGVLRGQYF.

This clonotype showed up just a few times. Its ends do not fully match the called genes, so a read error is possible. The CDR3 DNA is TGTGCTAGCAGCCCCCGGACAGGGGGCGGTGGGGCCAACGTCCTGACTTTC. Translation: CASSPRTGGGGANVLTF. The V gene is TRBV7-7, the J gene TRBJ2-6, with 11 positions matching TRBD1. Germline V gene sequence: CDR1 SSHAT, CDR2 FNYEAQ (reference sequence). The CDR3 has 17 residues.

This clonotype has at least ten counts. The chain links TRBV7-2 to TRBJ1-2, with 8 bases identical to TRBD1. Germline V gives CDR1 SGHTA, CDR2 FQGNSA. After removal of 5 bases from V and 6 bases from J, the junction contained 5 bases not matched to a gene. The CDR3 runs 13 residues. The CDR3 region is CASSRDRGNGYTF. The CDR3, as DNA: TGTGCCAGCAGCCGTGACAGGGGCAATGGCTACACCTTC.

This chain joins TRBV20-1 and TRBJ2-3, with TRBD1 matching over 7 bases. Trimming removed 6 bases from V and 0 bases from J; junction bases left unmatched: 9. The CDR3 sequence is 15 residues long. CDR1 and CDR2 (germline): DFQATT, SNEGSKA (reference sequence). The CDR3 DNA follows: TGCAGTGCAGGGACAGTTTTACTAAGCACAGATACGCAGTATTTT. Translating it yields CSAGTVLLSTDTQYF.

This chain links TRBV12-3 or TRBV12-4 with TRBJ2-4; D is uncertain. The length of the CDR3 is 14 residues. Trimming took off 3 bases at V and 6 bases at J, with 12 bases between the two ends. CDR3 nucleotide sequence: TGTGCCAGCAGTTTTAAGGAATCGGCAAACATTCAGTACTTC. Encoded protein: CASSFKESANIQYF.

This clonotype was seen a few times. The CDR3 bases are TGTGCCAGCAGTTACTCGAGCGGCCAGGGACTCTATGGCTACACCTTC. Translation: CASSYSSGQGLYGYTF. The chain uses TRBV6-5 and TRBJ1-2; D may be TRBD1 (5 bases). The germline CDR1 and CDR2 sequences are MNHEY and SVGAGI. This CDR3 is built from 16 residues. The V and J ends lost 0 bases and 4 bases respectively, with 15 bases between them.

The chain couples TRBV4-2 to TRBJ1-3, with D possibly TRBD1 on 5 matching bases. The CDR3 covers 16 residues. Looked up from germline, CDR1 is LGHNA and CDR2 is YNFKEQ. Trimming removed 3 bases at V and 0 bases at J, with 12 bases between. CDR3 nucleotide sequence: TGTGCCAGCAGCCAGGGACTGACGAGCTCTGGAAACACCATATATTTT. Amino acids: CASSQGLTSSGNTIYF.

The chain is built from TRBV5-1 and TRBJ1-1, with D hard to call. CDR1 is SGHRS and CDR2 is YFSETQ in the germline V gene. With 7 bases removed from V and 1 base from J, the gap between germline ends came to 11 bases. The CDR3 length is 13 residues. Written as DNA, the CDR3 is TGCGCCAGCGAGGACGGCTCGAACACTGAAGCTTTCTTT. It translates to CASEDGSNTEAFF.